This T cell receptor (beta chain) derives from a study of vaccination effects on CD4 cells after COVID-19. To note about this clone: What it binds is unknown.

Before sequencing took place, the ViraFEST assay used viral peptide pools to expand antigen-specific CD4+ T cells. CD4+ T cells were isolated after around ten days of culture. Each participant was given two doses of one vaccine (BNT162b2 or mRNA-1273). Absence of prior SARS-CoV-2 infection characterized the vaccine recipients, who showed negative nucleocapsid antibodies. Every well got a few million PBMC, which were grown with roughly 9.5 IU/ml IL-2 and 8.5 to 10 ug/ml peptides. Germline CDR1 SNHLY, CDR2 FYNNEI. Losses at the gene ends were 3 bases for V and 4 bases for J; bases not matched to a gene: 1. CDR3 length equals 14 residues. Using immunoSEQ multiplex PCR, the repertoire was profiled, and TCRdb retains in-frame clones only, with some absent. The sample consists of about 50,000 clones, over 60% of them appearing once.

The TCR was taken from a human donor who received a COVID-19 vaccine. The J gene is TRBJ2-1, the V gene TRBV2; 9 bases align to TRBD2. Specimen: CD4+ T cells from PBMCs cultured with HCoV-OC43 spike peptides, collected after COVID-19 vaccination. The subset was: HCoV-OC43 spike overlapping peptide pool stimulation. This CDR3 is CASSDSGSYNEQFF. CDR3 nucleotides: TGTGCCAGCAGTGATAGCGGGAGTTACAATGAGCAGTTCTTC.